This TCR beta chain was profiled in a study of control samples from healthy donors and cancer patients. Germline CDR1 is WNHNN and CDR2 is SYGVQD (reference sequence). The CDR3 spans 13 residues. The data were produced by immunoSEQ multiplex PCR, yet TCRdb's version contains in-frame clones alone and is incomplete. Counted here are 110,000 or so clones, about nine tenths occurring once; the ten biggest clones make up about 4.2%. The J gene is TRBJ1-4, the V gene TRBV10-1, with a weak D call TRBD1 (5 bases). This sequence originates from a human donor in good health. The donor label of this sample is uncertain. The sample taken for sequencing was blood. CDR3 protein: CGRAGQRNEKLFF. DNA of the CDR3: TGCGGCCGGGCGGGGCAGAGAAATGAAAAACTGTTTTTT.